These 22 T cell receptor beta chains were all obtained from the same sample, sequenced in a study of blood T cell repertoires in COVID-19. Profiling relied on immunoSEQ multiplex PCR, and the TCRdb table lists in-frame clones only, not all of them. The profile covers some 180,000 clones, with roughly 77% appearing a single time and less than 7% taken by the ten largest. Specimen: peripheral blood. These receptors came from a woman aged 40 to 50 with COVID-19, enrolled during active disease.

As for this clone: Sequence at one end of the junction differs from germline and may be a read error. This chain uses TRBV5-1 with TRBJ2-7; D not resolved. Per the germline V gene, CDR1 is SGHRS and CDR2 is YFSETQ. This CDR3 contains 10 residues. The chain's CDR3 is CASSLPICSF. CDR3 in DNA: TGCGCCAGCAGCTTACCTATATGTTCCTTC.

The V call is TRBV12-5, the J call TRBJ1-5; perhaps TRBD1 as D (5 bases). Trimming left V 1 base short and J 7 bases short, with 11 bases between. Germline lookup yields CDR1 LGHNT and CDR2 FRNRAP. The CDR3 runs 14 residues. The CDR3 nucleotides read TGTGCTAGTGGTTTGGGCATGGGGGGGCAGCCCCAGCATTTT. Residues: CASGLGMGGQPQHF.

J is TRBJ1-2 and V is TRBV3-1 (or the pseudogene TRBV3-2); tentatively, D is TRBD1 (5 bases). In germline, CDR1 is LGHDT, CDR2 YNNKEL (reference sequence). This CDR3 has 13 residues. V was shortened by 1 base and J by 8 bases, with 11 bases between the two germline ends. For the CDR3, the DNA is TGTGCCAGCAGCCAAGCTTCAGGGATGGGCTACACCTTC. This encodes CASSQASGMGYTF.

The chain recombines TRBV4-1 with TRBJ1-3; D possibly corresponds to TRBD1 (5 bases). Trimming took off 3 bases at V and 4 bases at J, with 22 bases between the two ends. Germline V lookup: CDR1 MGHRA, CDR2 YSYEKL. This CDR3 comprises 18 residues. The CDR3 region has the DNA TGCGCCAGCAGCCATGCCACACGGCGGCGGGGGACGGGAAACACCATATATTTT. It codes for CASSHATRRRGTGNTIYF.

This rearrangement joins TRBV11-2 to TRBJ2-7, with D maybe TRBD1 (5 bases). The CDR3 has 17 residues. Trimming removed 2 bases at V and 4 bases at J, with 21 bases between. Germline V lookup: CDR1 SGHAT, CDR2 FQNNGV. In nucleotides, the CDR3 is TGTGCCAGCAGCTTAACCATTCAGGGTTCCCGTACGTACGAGCAGTACTTC. It translates to CASSLTIQGSRTYEQYF.

This sequence joins TRBV5-1 and TRBJ2-7; weak D call: TRBD1 (5 bases). From germline, CDR1 is SGHRS and CDR2 YFSETQ. The CDR3 sequence is 14 residues long. Trimming shortened V by 3 bases and J by 0 bases, and 10 bases separated the two germline ends. The chain's CDR3 is CASSWGQSSYEQYF. CDR3 sequence (DNA): TGCGCCAGCAGCTGGGGCCAGTCCTCCTACGAGCAGTACTTC.

The chain uses TRBV4-1 and TRBJ2-7, with 11 positions matching TRBD2. CDR3 length: 14 residues. Germline V lookup: CDR1 MGHRA, CDR2 YSYEKL. Trimming cost V 0 bases and J 11 bases; bases outside gene matches: 6. The CDR3 coding sequence is TGCGCCAGCAGCCAAGATGTTCTAGCGGGGGGAAAGTACTTC. Its translation: CASSQDVLAGGKYF.

The V and J genes are TRBV6-5 and TRBJ1-6; the D is unclear. The germline V gene encodes CDR1 MNHEY and CDR2 SVGAGI. V lost 8 bases to trimming and J lost 14 bases, with 13 bases between them. CDR3 size: 11 residues. The CDR3 sequence is CASEAFGSLHF. The CDR3 region has the DNA TGTGCCAGCGAGGCGTTCGGGTCCCTCCACTTT.

The chain is built from TRBV6-6 and TRBJ1-3; 9 bases line up with TRBD1. The CDR3 totals 15 residues. The junction had 9 bases not matched to a gene; V was cut back by 6 bases and J by 6 bases. The germline gives CDR1 MNHNY, CDR2 SVGAGI (reference sequence). The DNA for the CDR3 is TGTGCCAGCAGGCTGGGACAGGGTGTCCCAAACACCATATATTTT. Amino acids: CASRLGQGVPNTIYF.

This clone appeared a single time. The chain uses TRBV25-1 and TRBJ1-6, with D unclear. This CDR3 has 12 residues. V was cut by 4 bases and J by 6 bases, with 4 bases left in between. From germline, CDR1 is MGHDK and CDR2 SYGVNS. The CDR3 bases are TGTGCCAGCAGTGCGTCTAATTCACCCCTCCACTTT. It translates to CASSASNSPLHF.

The V and J genes are TRBV20-1 and TRBJ2-1; D possibly corresponds to TRBD1 (5 bases). Per germline, CDR1 DFQATT and CDR2 SNEGSKA (reference sequence). V dropped 3 bases and J dropped 7 bases, with 13 bases sitting between them. The CDR3 consists of 13 residues. The CDR3 nucleotides read TGCAGTGCTAGTAGTCCAGGGCTTAATGAGCAGTTCTTC. Its protein product is CSASSPGLNEQFF.

This clone was counted a single time. J is TRBJ1-4 and V is TRBV6-5; TRBD1 agrees at 7 bases. V lost 5 bases and J lost 6; bases outside the gene matches: 9. Germline lookup yields CDR1 MNHEY and CDR2 SVGAGI. This CDR3 has 15 amino acids. For the CDR3, the DNA is TGTGCCAGCAGTACCGCAGGGGGGTTCGATGAAAAACTGTTTTTT. This gives the protein CASSTAGGFDEKLFF.

In this sample, this clone turned up once. CDR3 protein: CASSPGGAGANVLTF. CDR3 DNA: TGTGCCAGCAGTCCGGGGGGCGCTGGGGCCAACGTCCTGACTTTC. V gene TRBV28 combines with J gene TRBJ2-6, with D tentatively TRBD2 (7 bases). CDR1 is MDHEN and CDR2 is SYDVKM in the germline V gene. This CDR3 has 15 residues. The V and J ends lost 5 bases and 2 bases respectively, with 10 bases between them.

The chain employs TRBV18 and TRBJ2-7; TRBD1 matches 9 bases. Trimming took 2 bases from V and 6 from J; bases not matched to a gene: 2. This CDR3 comprises 13 residues. Per germline, CDR1 KGHSH and CDR2 LQKENI. In DNA form, the CDR3 reads TGTGCCAGCTCACCAGAGACAGGGGGCGAGCAGTACTTC. Amino acid sequence: CASSPETGGEQYF.

The chain links TRBV7-9 to TRBJ2-3; 10 bases align to TRBD2. Germline values: CDR1 SEHNR, CDR2 FQNEAQ (reference sequence). This CDR3 region has 15 residues. The ends lost 3 bases at V and 2 bases at J; junction bases unmatched: 2. CDR3 nucleotides: TGTGCCAGCAGCTTGAGCGGGGGGGTCACAGATACGCAGTATTTT. It yields the protein CASSLSGGVTDTQYF.

On this clone: Other nucleotide sequences from this sample produce the same CDR3. The V gene is TRBV9, the J gene TRBJ2-1, with 7 bases aligning to TRBD2. This CDR3 region has 16 residues. With 0 bases clipped from V and 1 base from J, the junction kept 4 bases outside the gene matches. The V gene's germline CDR1 is SGDLS and CDR2 YYNGEE. DNA of the CDR3: TGTGCCAGCAGCGTAGAAGGGAGGGGTTCCTACAATGAGCAGTTCTTC. Amino acid sequence: CASSVEGRGSYNEQFF.

This clone was recorded a few times. CDR3 protein: CASTPGTGGYEQYF. The CDR3 DNA sequence: TGTGCCAGCACCCCGGGGACAGGGGGCTACGAGCAGTACTTC. The gene calls are TRBV7-8 and TRBJ2-7, with 11 bases identical to TRBD1. The V gene's germline CDR1 is SGHVS and CDR2 FQNEAQ. The CDR3 has 14 residues. With 7 bases clipped from V and 3 bases from J, the junction kept 5 bases outside the gene matches. Drawing the rest from reference TRBV7-8 and TRBJ2-7, the complete variable domain is GAGVSQSPRYKVAKRGQDVALRCDPISGHVSLFWYQQALGQGPEFLTYFQNEAQLDKSGLPSDRFFAERPEGSVSTLKIQRTQQEDSAVYLCASTPGTGGYEQYFGPGTRLTVT.

The gene calls are TRBV5-1 and TRBJ1-1, with TRBD1 as a possible D gene (6 bases). The V end was cut by 4 bases, the J end by 7 bases, with 14 bases between. This CDR3 is built from 13 residues. Germline lookup yields CDR1 SGHRS and CDR2 YFSETQ. CDR3 DNA: TGCGCCAGCAGCGGAAATGCAGGGGTTGAAGCTTTCTTT. Translating it yields CASSGNAGVEAFF. Full variable domain (rest looked up from reference TRBV5-1 and TRBJ1-1): KAGVTQTPRYLIKTRGQQVTLSCSPISGHRSVSWYQQTPGQGLQFLFEYFSETQRNKGNFPGRFSGRQFSNSRSEMNVSTLELGDSALYLCASSGNAGVEAFFGQGTRLTVV.

The CDR3 protein is CASSLGGQALSTNEKLFF. The CDR3 DNA reads TGCGCCAGCAGCCTAGGGGGACAGGCCCTTTCAACTAATGAAAAACTGTTTTTT. This chain uses TRBV4-3 with TRBJ1-4, with 8 bases that match TRBD1. V lost 4 bases and J lost 0; bases outside the gene matches: 10. Germline V gene sequence: CDR1 LGHNA, CDR2 YSLEER. The CDR3 contains 18 residues.

This chain links TRBV5-1 with TRBJ2-7; TRBD2 agrees at 8 bases. J gave up 7 bases and V 0 bases, and 0 bases lay outside the gene matches. CDR1 is SGHRS and CDR2 is YFSETQ in the germline V gene. This CDR3 is 12 amino acids long. The CDR3 spells CASSLERGEQYF. CDR3 coding DNA: TGCGCCAGCAGCTTGGAGCGGGGGGAGCAGTACTTC.

The rearrangement uses TRBV6-5 and TRBJ1-2; TRBD1 matches 8 bases. Germline values: CDR1 MNHEY, CDR2 SVGAGI. Trimming at V came to 8 bases and at J to 7 bases, leaving 9 bases not matched to a gene. The CDR3 is 13 amino acids. DNA of the CDR3: TGTGCCAGCTCCCAGACAGGGGTGTTTGGCTACACCTTC. It specifies CASSQTGVFGYTF.

This clone has more than one count but fewer than ten. The genes are TRBV6-5 and TRBJ1-1; 9 bases fit TRBD1. CDR3 length equals 13 residues. With 8 bases clipped from V and 6 bases from J, the junction kept 7 bases outside the gene matches. CDR1 and CDR2 (germline): MNHEY, SVGAGI. The chain's CDR3 is CASCRDRAAEAFF. In DNA form, the CDR3 reads TGTGCCAGCTGCCGGGACAGGGCCGCTGAAGCTTTCTTT.